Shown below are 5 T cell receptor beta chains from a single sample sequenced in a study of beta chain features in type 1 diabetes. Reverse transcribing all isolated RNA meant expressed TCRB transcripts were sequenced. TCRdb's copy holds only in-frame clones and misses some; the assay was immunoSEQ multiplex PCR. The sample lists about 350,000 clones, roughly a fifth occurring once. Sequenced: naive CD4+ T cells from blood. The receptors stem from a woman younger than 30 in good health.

The CDR3 sequence is CASSLGSGRGIPYEQYF. DNA of the CDR3: TGTGCCAGCAGCTTAGGATCAGGGAGGGGAATTCCCTACGAGCAGTACTTC. The chain carries TRBV7-9 and TRBJ2-7, with 7 bases that match TRBD2. From germline, CDR1 is SEHNR and CDR2 FQNEAQ (reference sequence). The CDR3 has 17 residues. The junction had 11 bases not matched to a gene; V was cut back by 1 base and J by 2 bases.

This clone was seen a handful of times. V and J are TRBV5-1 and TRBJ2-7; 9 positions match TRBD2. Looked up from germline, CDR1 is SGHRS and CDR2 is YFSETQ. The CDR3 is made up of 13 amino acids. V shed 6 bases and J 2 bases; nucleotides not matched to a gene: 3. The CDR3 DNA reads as TGCGCCAGCAAAGCTAGCGGGGCCTACGAGCAGTACTTC. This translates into CASKASGAYEQYF.

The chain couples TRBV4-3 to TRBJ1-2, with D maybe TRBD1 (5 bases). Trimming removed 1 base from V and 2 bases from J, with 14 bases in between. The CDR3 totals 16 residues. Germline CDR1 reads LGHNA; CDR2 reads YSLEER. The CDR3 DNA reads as TGCGCCAGCAGCCAAGGCAAGGCTAAGGGGAACTATGGCTACACCTTC. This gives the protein CASSQGKAKGNYGYTF.

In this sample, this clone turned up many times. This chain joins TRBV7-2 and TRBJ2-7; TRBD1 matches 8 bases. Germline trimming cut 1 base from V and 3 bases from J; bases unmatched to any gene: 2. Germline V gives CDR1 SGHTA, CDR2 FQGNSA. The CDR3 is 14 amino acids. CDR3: CASSLVGQGYEQYF. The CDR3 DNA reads TGTGCCAGCAGCTTAGTCGGACAGGGCTACGAGCAGTACTTC.

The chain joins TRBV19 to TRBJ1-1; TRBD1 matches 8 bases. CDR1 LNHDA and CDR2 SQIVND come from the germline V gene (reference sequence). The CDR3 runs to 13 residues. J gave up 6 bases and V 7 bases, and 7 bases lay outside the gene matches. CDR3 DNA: TGTGCCAGTAAGGACAGGGTGGGGCCTGAAGCTTTCTTT. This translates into CASKDRVGPEAFF.